This T cell receptor beta chain was recovered during a study of T cell responses to AZD1222 COVID-19 vaccine. Overall study: Pooling of second doses given at about 4 or about 12 weeks was done.

Whole-study results and caveats: There were repertoire samples only from the period after the peak T cell response. Spike-specific TCR breadth rose after two AZD1222 doses, and depth rose as well. Baseline antibody screening turned up just 6 or 7 seropositive AZD1222 recipients.

Trimming took 6 bases from V and 3 from J, leaving 12 bases between them. Per germline, CDR1 SGHTS and CDR2 YDEGEE. The CDR3 is 13 amino acids. In this sample, this clone turned up once. Its antigen remains unidentified. Generated by immunoSEQ multiplex PCR, the TCRdb table keeps only in-frame clones and is missing some. The sample yields roughly 110,000 clones, roughly 90% seen once. The rearrangement joins TRBV5-8 to TRBJ1-1; D is ambiguous. The sequence derives from an adult in good health. The specimen was peripheral blood, collected on day 0 of AZD1222 vaccination. In DNA, the CDR3 is TGTGCCAGCACCCTTCGCGGGGACACTGAAGCTTTCTTT. Its protein product is CASTLRGDTEAFF.